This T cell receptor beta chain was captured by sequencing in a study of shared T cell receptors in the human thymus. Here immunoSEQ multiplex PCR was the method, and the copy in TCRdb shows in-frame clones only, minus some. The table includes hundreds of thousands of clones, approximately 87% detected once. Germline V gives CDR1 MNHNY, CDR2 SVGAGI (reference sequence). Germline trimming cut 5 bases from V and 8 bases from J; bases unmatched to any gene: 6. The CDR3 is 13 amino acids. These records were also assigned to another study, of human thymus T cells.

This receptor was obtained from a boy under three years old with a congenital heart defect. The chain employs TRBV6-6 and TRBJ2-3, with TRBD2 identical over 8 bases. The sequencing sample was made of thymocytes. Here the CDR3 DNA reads TGTGCCAGCAGTACCACGGGAGGGACTACGCAGTATTTT. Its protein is CASSTTGGTTQYF.